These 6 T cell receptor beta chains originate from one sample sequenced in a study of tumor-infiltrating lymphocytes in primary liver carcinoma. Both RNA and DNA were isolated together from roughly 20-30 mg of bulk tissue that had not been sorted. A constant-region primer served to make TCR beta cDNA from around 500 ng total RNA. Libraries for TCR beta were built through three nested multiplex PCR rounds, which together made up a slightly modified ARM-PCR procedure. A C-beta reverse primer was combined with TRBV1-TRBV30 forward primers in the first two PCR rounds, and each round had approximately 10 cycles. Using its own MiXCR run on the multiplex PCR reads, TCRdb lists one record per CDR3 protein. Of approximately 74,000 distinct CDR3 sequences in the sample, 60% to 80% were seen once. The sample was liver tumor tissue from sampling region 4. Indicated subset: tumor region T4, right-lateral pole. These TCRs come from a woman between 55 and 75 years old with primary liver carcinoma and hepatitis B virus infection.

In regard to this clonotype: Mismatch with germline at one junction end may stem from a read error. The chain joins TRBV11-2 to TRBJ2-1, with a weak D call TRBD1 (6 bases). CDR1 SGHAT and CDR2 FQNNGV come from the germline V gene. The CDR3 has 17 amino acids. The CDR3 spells CASRLDQQGILYNEQFF. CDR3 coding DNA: TGTGCCAGCAGATTAGATCAACAGGGCATACTCTACAATGAGCAGTTCTTC.

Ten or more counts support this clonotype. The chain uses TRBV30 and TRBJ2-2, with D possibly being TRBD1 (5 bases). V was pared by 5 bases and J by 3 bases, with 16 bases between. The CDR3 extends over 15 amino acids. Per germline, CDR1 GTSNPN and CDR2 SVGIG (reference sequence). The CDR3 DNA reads TGTGCCTGGCGTAGGGGCAATCGGGACACCGGGGAGCTGTTTTTT. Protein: CAWRRGNRDTGELFF.

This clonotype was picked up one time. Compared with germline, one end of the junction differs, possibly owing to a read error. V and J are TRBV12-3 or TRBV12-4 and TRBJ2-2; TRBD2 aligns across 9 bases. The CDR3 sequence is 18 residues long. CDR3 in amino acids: CASSPMGAGGPKTGKLFF. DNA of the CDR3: TGTGCCAGCAGCCCCATGGGGGCGGGAGGGCCGAAAACCGGGAAGCTGTTTTTT.

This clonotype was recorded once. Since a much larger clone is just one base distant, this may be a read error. The CDR3 region has the DNA TGCGCCAGCAGCTTAGACAGCAGATTCTACGAGCAGTACTTC. This translates into CASSLDSRFYEQYF. This sequence joins TRBV5-1 and TRBJ2-7, with D possibly matching TRBD1 (5 bases). Germline V gene lookup returns CDR1 SGHRS and CDR2 YFSETQ. This CDR3 region has 14 residues. The V and J ends lost 2 bases and 3 bases respectively, with 12 bases between them.

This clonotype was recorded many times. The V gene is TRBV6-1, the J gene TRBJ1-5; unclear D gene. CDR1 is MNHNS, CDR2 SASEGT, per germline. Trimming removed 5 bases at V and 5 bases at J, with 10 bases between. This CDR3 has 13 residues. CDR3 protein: CASSWAADQPQHF. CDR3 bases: TGTGCCAGCAGTTGGGCAGCGGATCAGCCCCAGCATTTT.

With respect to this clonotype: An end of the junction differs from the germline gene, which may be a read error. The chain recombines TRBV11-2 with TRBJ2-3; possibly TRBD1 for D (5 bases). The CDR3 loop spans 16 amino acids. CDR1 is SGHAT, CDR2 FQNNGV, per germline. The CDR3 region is CASNLAEQAIRDTQYF. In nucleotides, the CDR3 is TGTGCCAGCAACTTAGCCGAACAGGCGATCAGAGATACGCAGTATTTT.